The next 14 T cell receptor beta chains were all read from a single sample in a study of Ad26.COV2.S vaccination and SARS-CoV-2 variants. Clones were read by immunoSEQ multiplex PCR, and TCRdb kept only the in-frame ones, dropping some. This table has about 500,000 clones, around 89% appearing once. Treatment in this sample: around 19 received Ad26.COV2.S at low or high dose, single or two shots; about 5 received placebo; per-sample allocation not given. Samples analyzed were those drawn on day 63 after the first vaccine or placebo injection. Sequenced here: peripheral blood, sampled in a trial of Ad26.COV2.S vaccine versus placebo. The receptors here all came from a person between 18 and 65 years old who received the Ad26.COV2.S COVID-19 vaccine or a placebo.

The chain joins TRBV6-2 or TRBV6-3 to TRBJ2-2; 13 bases align to TRBD2. From germline, CDR1 is MNHEY and CDR2 SVGEGT. The CDR3 runs to 16 residues. V was clipped by 5 bases and J by 4 bases; unmatched bases: 4. The CDR3 DNA reads TGTGCCAGCAGTACGACTAGCGGGAGGCCCACCGGGGAGCTGTTTTTT. This sequence encodes CASSTTSGRPTGELFF.

The rearrangement joins TRBV7-9 to TRBJ2-1, with D maybe TRBD1 (6 bases). The CDR3 loop spans 18 amino acids. V lost 2 bases, J lost 1 base, and 18 bases lay in between. From germline, CDR1 is SEHNR and CDR2 FQNEAQ (reference sequence). CDR3 residues: CASSLQGETGFSYNEQFF. The CDR3 nucleotides read TGTGCCAGCAGCTTACAAGGGGAAACAGGGTTTTCCTACAATGAGCAGTTCTTC.

The chain combines TRBV9 with TRBJ1-2, with TRBD1 matching 12 bases. The germline CDR1 and CDR2 sequences are SGDLS and YYNGEE. V shed 7 bases, J shed 8 bases, and the junction held 6 bases outside the gene matches. The CDR3 sequence is 13 residues long. The CDR3 nucleotides read TGTGCCAGCCGGGACAGGGGGCTGCGGGGCTACACCTTC. Protein sequence: CASRDRGLRGYTF.

The chain recombines TRBV9 with TRBJ2-1; TRBD2 aligns across 9 bases. V shed 0 bases, J shed 4 bases, and the junction held 8 bases outside the gene matches. The CDR3 sequence is 17 residues long. From germline, CDR1 is SGDLS and CDR2 YYNGEE. The CDR3 reads CASSVVAGGLGYNEQFF. The CDR3 DNA sequence: TGTGCCAGCAGCGTAGTGGCGGGGGGGCTCGGTTACAATGAGCAGTTCTTC.

This clone was detected once. The V and J genes are TRBV5-1 and TRBJ2-7, with D maybe TRBD2 (6 bases). Germline V lookup: CDR1 SGHRS, CDR2 YFSETQ. V was trimmed by 3 bases and J by 2 bases, leaving 9 bases between them. The CDR3 totals 13 residues. The CDR3 protein is CASSSSGAYEQYF. Written as DNA, the CDR3 is TGCGCCAGCAGCTCCTCGGGGGCCTACGAGCAGTACTTC.

This chain joins TRBV27 and TRBJ1-2, with TRBD1 identical over 8 bases. CDR3 length equals 13 residues. The V gene end was trimmed by 5 bases and the J gene end by 7 bases; junction bases not matched to a gene: 6. Per germline, CDR1 MNHEY and CDR2 SMNVEV (reference sequence). The CDR3 is CASSLTGGGGYTF. As DNA, the CDR3 is TGTGCCAGCAGTCTCACAGGGGGTGGTGGCTACACCTTC.

The CDR3 protein is CASSPSPEGRQPQHF. CDR3 DNA: TGTGCCAGCAGCCCGTCTCCCGAAGGGCGGCAGCCCCAGCATTTT. The chain is built from TRBV3-1 (or the pseudogene TRBV3-2) and TRBJ1-5; D not resolved. The CDR3 consists of 15 residues. The V end was cut by 4 bases, the J end by 7 bases, with 17 bases between. Per germline, CDR1 LGHDT and CDR2 YNNKEL (reference sequence).

The chain has TRBV6-5 and TRBJ1-5; no clear D gene. Germline CDR1 and CDR2: MNHEY and SVGAGI. Trimming stripped 6 bases from V and 4 bases from J, with 7 bases between. The CDR3 runs to 12 residues. In nucleotides, the CDR3 is TGTGCCAGCAGAGGGCTTAATCAGCCCCAGCATTTT. Translated, it gives CASRGLNQPQHF.

This chain uses TRBV7-9 with TRBJ2-3; 15 bases fit TRBD2. Germline V lookup: CDR1 SEHNR, CDR2 FQNEAQ (reference sequence). Unmatched junction bases numbered 5, after V lost 5 bases and J lost 5 bases. The CDR3 sequence is 16 residues long. The CDR3 DNA sequence: TGTGCCAGCAGCCGCTGGACTAGCGGGAGGGGAGATACGCAGTATTTT. It codes for CASSRWTSGRGDTQYF.

This chain joins TRBV28 and TRBJ1-2, with 8 bases aligning to TRBD1. Germline V CDR1 and CDR2: MDHEN, SYDVKM. The junction had 4 bases not matched to a gene; V was cut back by 4 bases and J by 6 bases. CDR3 length equals 13 residues. The CDR3 DNA is TGTGCCAGCAGTTCGGGACAGGCGGATGGCTACACCTTC. Translation: CASSSGQADGYTF.

The chain links TRBV28 to TRBJ2-5; possible D gene TRBD1, 6 bases. Germline values: CDR1 MDHEN, CDR2 SYDVKM. Trimming cost V 7 bases and J 5 bases, with 14 bases left between them. CDR3 length: 13 residues. CDR3 in amino acids: CASTEGGYETQYF. In DNA form, the CDR3 reads TGTGCCAGCACCGAAGGGGGTTATGAGACCCAGTACTTC.

The chain joins TRBV29-1 to TRBJ2-1, with 8 bases fitting TRBD2. V was pared by 3 bases and J by 4 bases, with 8 bases of the junction left unmatched. The CDR3 length is 15 residues. CDR1 is SQVTM, CDR2 ANQGSEA, per germline. The CDR3 nucleotides are TGCAGCGTTGAGTTAGCGGGGAGAGGGTACAATGAGCAGTTCTTC. Translation gives CSVELAGRGYNEQFF.

The J gene is TRBJ1-2, the V gene TRBV7-8; TRBD1 aligns across 7 bases. Germline CDR1 and CDR2: SGHVS and FQNEAQ. The CDR3 loop spans 17 amino acids. The junction had 16 bases not matched to a gene; V was cut back by 4 bases and J by 5 bases. The chain's CDR3 is CASSSPGQQLDRYGYTF. Written as DNA, the CDR3 is TGTGCCAGCAGCTCGCCGGGACAGCAGCTAGACCGATATGGCTACACCTTC.

This chain links TRBV19 with TRBJ2-1, with D possibly matching TRBD1 (5 bases). Germline-derived CDR1 and CDR2 are LNHDA and SQIVND (reference sequence). V lost 7 bases and J 8 bases, leaving 12 bases between the germline ends. The CDR3 loop spans 12 amino acids. CDR3 protein: CASTGQGYEQFF. The CDR3 nucleotides are TGTGCCAGTACCGGGCAGGGCTATGAGCAGTTCTTC. The full variable domain, with the rest looked up from reference TRBV19 and TRBJ2-1, is DGGITQSPKYLFRKEGQNVTLSCEQNLNHDAMYWYRQDPGQGLRLIYYSQIVNDFQKGDIAEGYSVSREKKESFPLTVTSAQKNPTAFYLCASTGQGYEQFFGPGTRLTVL.